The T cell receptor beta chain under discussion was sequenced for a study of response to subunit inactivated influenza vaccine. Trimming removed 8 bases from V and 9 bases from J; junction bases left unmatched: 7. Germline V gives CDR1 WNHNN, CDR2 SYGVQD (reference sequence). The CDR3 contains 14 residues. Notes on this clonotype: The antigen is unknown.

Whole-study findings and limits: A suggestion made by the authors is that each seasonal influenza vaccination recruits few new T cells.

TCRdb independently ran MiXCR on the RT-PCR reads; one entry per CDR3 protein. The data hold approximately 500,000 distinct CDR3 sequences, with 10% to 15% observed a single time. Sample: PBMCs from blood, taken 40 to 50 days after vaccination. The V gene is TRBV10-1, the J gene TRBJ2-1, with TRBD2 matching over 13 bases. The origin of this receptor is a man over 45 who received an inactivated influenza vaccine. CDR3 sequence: CASGGLAGISEQFF. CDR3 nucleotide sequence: TGCGCCAGCGGGGGACTAGCGGGGATCAGTGAGCAGTTCTTC.